Sequencing of this T cell receptor (beta chain) was carried out in a study of shared clonotypes between healthy human individuals. Study-wide points: Larger richness was generally estimated for naive than memory subsets.

Produced via immunoSEQ multiplex PCR; TCRdb's table is partial and in-frame only. The sample carries about 2.4 million clones, just over 90% recorded once. As regards this clone: Antigen: not known.

CD4+ cells were split into CD45RA+ naive and CD45RA-negative memory subsets. Germline V lookup: CDR1 SGHRS, CDR2 YFSETQ. The CDR3 is 18 residues long. V shed 0 bases and J 3 bases; nucleotides not matched to a gene: 11. The sequence derives from a man aged 18 to 30 in good health. This sequence joins TRBV5-1 and TRBJ2-5, with TRBD2 identical over 10 bases. Material for sequencing was naive CD4+ T cells sorted from blood. Subset described: CD45RA+ positively selected. CDR3 DNA sequence: TGCGCCAGCAGCTTGGAACGCCAGGGACTAGCGAGCGAAGAGACCCAGTACTTC. It codes for CASSLERQGLASEETQYF.